These 31 T cell receptor beta chains share one sample of origin, sequenced in a study of T cells in narcolepsy. Profiled with immunoSEQ multiplex PCR; TCRdb holds only in-frame clones, not every one. The repertoire has about 13,000 clones, roughly nine tenths of them found once; the top ten carry approximately 1.7%. The sequenced sample consisted of CD45RA- memory CD4+ T cells from PBMCs. The receptors come from a human donor with narcolepsy.

The chain carries TRBV6-6 and TRBJ2-7; 8 bases map to TRBD1. Germline CDR1 and CDR2: MNHNY and SVGAGI (reference sequence). Trimming cost V 6 bases and J 4 bases; bases outside gene matches: 8. This CDR3 comprises 14 residues. The CDR3 nucleotides are TGTGCCAGCAGCATACCCCAGGGGGCATACGAGCAGTACTTC. Translation: CASSIPQGAYEQYF.

The gene calls are TRBV25-1 and TRBJ2-3; maybe TRBD2 (6 bases). CDR1 is MGHDK, CDR2 SYGVNS, per germline. V was shortened by 4 bases and J by 1 base, with 12 bases between the two germline ends. The CDR3 contains 15 residues. The CDR3 loop reads CASSGPREGTDTQYF. For the CDR3, the DNA is TGTGCCAGCAGTGGCCCTAGGGAGGGCACAGATACGCAGTATTTT. Full variable domain (remainder filled in from reference TRBV25-1 and TRBJ2-3): EADIYQTPRYLVIGTGKKITLECSQTMGHDKMYWYQQDPGMELHLIHYSYGVNSTEKGDLSSESTVSRIRTEHFPLTLESARPSHTSQYLCASSGPREGTDTQYFGPGTRLTVL.

The CDR3 coding sequence is TGTGCCAGCGCCCCACCAGGTCCCCAGCATTTT. This encodes CASAPPGPQHF. The genes are TRBV6-1 and TRBJ1-5, with D unresolved. The CDR3 totals 11 residues. Per the germline V gene, CDR1 is MNHNS and CDR2 is SASEGT. The ends were cut back, 8 bases at V and 10 bases at J, with 12 bases in the middle.

Points on this clone: Other DNA sequences within the sample encode an identical CDR3. This rearrangement joins TRBV18 to TRBJ2-5; D unresolved. The CDR3 length is 13 residues. Trimming cost V 2 bases and J 1 base, with 5 bases left between them. Germline CDR1 KGHSH, CDR2 LQKENI. CDR3 sequence reads: CASSPSGQETQYF. The DNA of the CDR3 is TGTGCCAGCTCACCATCGGGCCAAGAGACCCAGTACTTC.

The chain uses TRBV5-1 and TRBJ2-1, with 13 bases matching TRBD2. This CDR3 is 20 amino acids long. Germline CDR1 and CDR2: SGHRS and YFSETQ. V shed 3 bases and J 0 bases; nucleotides not matched to a gene: 12. The DNA of the CDR3 is TGCGCCAGCAGCTCGAAAGGGACTAGCGGGAACCCATACTCCTACAATGAGCAGTTCTTC. It specifies CASSSKGTSGNPYSYNEQFF.

The chain joins TRBV30 to TRBJ1-1, with D unclear. Germline assignment: CDR1 GTSNPN and CDR2 SVGIG (reference sequence). This CDR3 has 13 amino acids. With 0 bases removed from V and 0 bases from J, the gap between germline ends came to 5 bases. Written as DNA, the CDR3 is TGTGCCTGGAGTGTACAACTGAACACTGAAGCTTTCTTT. Protein sequence: CAWSVQLNTEAFF. The variable domain in full, completed from reference TRBV30 and TRBJ1-1, reads SQTIHQWPATLVQPVGSPLSLECTVEGTSNPNLYWYRQAAGRGLQLLFYSVGIGQISSEVPQNLSASRPQDRQFILSSKKLLLSDSGFYLCAWSVQLNTEAFFGQGTRLTVV.

The chain recombines TRBV19 with TRBJ1-1; no reliable D call. Germline assignment: CDR1 LNHDA and CDR2 SQIVND (reference sequence). V dropped 0 bases and J dropped 3 bases, with 8 bases sitting between them. The length of the CDR3 is 14 residues. The CDR3 loop reads CASSIDAAYTEAFF. CDR3 DNA: TGTGCCAGTAGTATAGATGCGGCTTACACTGAAGCTTTCTTT.

The rearrangement uses TRBV4-2 and TRBJ2-7, with TRBD2 matching over 8 bases. The J segment lost 5 bases and the V segment lost 0 bases, leaving 9 bases of the junction unmatched. CDR3 size: 16 residues. CDR1 and CDR2 (germline): LGHNA, YNFKEQ. The CDR3 bases are TGTGCCAGCAGCCAAGATCTAACTAGCGGAAGCAACGAGCAGTACTTC. It yields the protein CASSQDLTSGSNEQYF.

The count of this clone is one. The rearrangement joins TRBV6-1 to TRBJ2-3; a weak D match, TRBD2 (5 bases). The germline V gene encodes CDR1 MNHNS and CDR2 SASEGT. CDR3 length: 16 residues. Trimming removed 1 base from V and 4 bases from J, with 15 bases in between. In nucleotides, the CDR3 is TGTGCCAGCAGTGAAGACACGGGGTTTCCGCCAGATACGCAGTATTTT. This sequence encodes CASSEDTGFPPDTQYF.

The V gene is TRBV11-2, the J gene TRBJ2-5; D is possibly TRBD2 (5 bases). Trimming removed 0 bases from V and 6 bases from J, with 20 bases in between. The CDR3 has 17 residues. Per the germline V gene, CDR1 is SGHAT and CDR2 is FQNNGV. As DNA, the CDR3 is TGTGCCAGCAGCTTAGAAGGTAGTAGCGTAGAAGGGAAGACCCAGTACTTC. Translation: CASSLEGSSVEGKTQYF.

The chain employs TRBV29-1 and TRBJ1-1; 9 positions agree with TRBD1. Trimming at V came to 6 bases and at J to 7 bases, leaving 9 bases not matched to a gene. This CDR3 is 13 amino acids long. The germline V gene encodes CDR1 SQVTM and CDR2 ANQGSEA. The CDR3 DNA reads as TGCAGCGTAAACACAGGGGGCGTGGGTGAAGCTTTCTTT. Its translation is CSVNTGGVGEAFF.

This clone was counted once. CDR3 loop: CASSPSGGYNEQFF. In nucleotides, the CDR3 is TGTGCCAGCTCACCTTCCGGGGGCTACAATGAGCAGTTCTTC. The chain recombines TRBV18 with TRBJ2-1; maybe TRBD2 (6 bases). Trimming pared 3 bases from V and 3 bases from J, leaving 9 bases between. Germline V gene data show CDR1 as KGHSH and CDR2 as LQKENI. This CDR3 has 14 residues.

The chain has TRBV6-1 and TRBJ2-7; a possible D gene is TRBD2 (5 bases). The CDR3 loop spans 13 amino acids. Trimming cost V 3 bases and J 6 bases, with 12 bases left between them. Looked up from germline, CDR1 is MNHNS and CDR2 is SASEGT. The CDR3 region has the DNA TGTGCCAGCAGTGACCTAAAAGGAGGCGAGCAGTACTTC. Its translation is CASSDLKGGEQYF.

J is TRBJ2-7 and V is TRBV25-1; D is ambiguous. Trimming left V 3 bases short and J 4 bases short, with 13 bases between. Germline values: CDR1 MGHDK, CDR2 SYGVNS. The CDR3 loop spans 14 amino acids. The CDR3 region is CASSDPLRFYEQYF. CDR3 DNA: TGTGCCAGCAGTGATCCTTTGCGCTTTTACGAGCAGTACTTC.

Here the CDR3 reads CAIRLAGGDTQYF. In DNA, the CDR3 is TGTGCCATCAGGCTAGCGGGAGGAGATACGCAGTATTTT. The chain couples TRBV10-3 to TRBJ2-3; 11 bases fit TRBD2. Trimming took 6 bases from V and 5 from J; bases not matched to a gene: 1. The CDR3 spans 13 residues. From germline, CDR1 is ENHRY and CDR2 SYGVKD.

The chain combines TRBV7-9 with TRBJ1-1; 7 bases fit TRBD1. Germline trimming cut 4 bases from V and 5 bases from J; bases unmatched to any gene: 1. The CDR3 covers 12 residues. Germline loops: CDR1 SEHNR, CDR2 FQNEAQ (reference sequence). The CDR3 region has the DNA TGTGCCAGCAGCTCACAGGGGACTGAAGCTTTCTTT. Amino acid sequence: CASSSQGTEAFF. Complete variable domain (other parts from reference TRBV7-9 and TRBJ1-1): DTGVSQNPRHKITKRGQNVTFRCDPISEHNRLYWYRQTLGQGPEFLTYFQNEAQLEKSRLLSDRFSAERPKGSFSTLEIQRTEQGDSAMYLCASSSQGTEAFFGQGTRLTVV.

The CDR3 nucleotides are TGTGCCAGTAGTTCCCAGGGGGGCGCCGGGGAGCTGTTTTTT. As protein: CASSSQGGAGELFF. The rearrangement joins TRBV19 to TRBJ2-2; perhaps TRBD1 as D (7 bases). The CDR3 length is 14 residues. Per the germline V gene, CDR1 is LNHDA and CDR2 is SQIVND (reference sequence). Deletions cut 5 bases from V and 6 bases from J, with 13 bases between.

The rearrangement joins TRBV7-7 to TRBJ2-5; maybe TRBD1 (5 bases). In germline, CDR1 is SSHAT, CDR2 FNYEAQ (reference sequence). With 5 bases removed from V and 4 bases from J, the gap between germline ends came to 11 bases. The CDR3 is 13 amino acids. The CDR3 sequence: CASSGASGETQYF. The CDR3 DNA sequence: TGTGCCAGCAGCGGGGCCTCAGGAGAGACCCAGTACTTC.

The rearrangement links TRBV7-9 to TRBJ2-3; TRBD1 aligns across 12 bases. Per the germline V gene, CDR1 is SEHNR and CDR2 is FQNEAQ (reference sequence). The CDR3 extends over 14 amino acids. The J segment lost 4 bases and the V segment lost 5 bases, leaving 1 base of the junction unmatched. CDR3 sequence: CASSRDRGPDTQYF. CDR3 coding DNA: TGTGCCAGCAGCCGGGACAGGGGGCCAGATACGCAGTATTTT.

This clone appeared once. J is TRBJ1-1 and V is TRBV2; 10 nucleotides match TRBD1. Germline V CDR1 and CDR2: SNHLY, FYNNEI. CDR3 length: 14 residues. Trimming removed 6 bases from V and 8 bases from J; junction bases left unmatched: 9. As DNA, the CDR3 is TGTGCCAGCAGGGCAATCCCGGGACAGGGGGAAGCTTTCTTT. It yields the protein CASRAIPGQGEAFF. Together with reference TRBV2 and TRBJ1-1, the CDR3 gives the full variable domain: EPEVTQTPSHQVTQMGQEVILRCVPISNHLYFYWYRQILGQKVEFLVSFYNNEISEKSEIFDDQFSVERPDGSNFTLKIRSTKLEDSAMYFCASRAIPGQGEAFFGQGTRLTVV.

The chain couples TRBV5-1 to TRBJ2-5; 7 bases match TRBD1. The CDR3 runs to 15 residues. V was clipped by 3 bases and J by 2 bases; unmatched bases: 7. The germline gives CDR1 SGHRS, CDR2 YFSETQ. For the CDR3, the DNA is TGCGCCAGCAGCTCCCTAACAGGGGTGCAAGAGACCCAGTACTTC. Translated: CASSSLTGVQETQYF.

This clone was found once. The chain combines TRBV5-1 with TRBJ2-7; possibly TRBD1 for D (6 bases). Germline V gene lookup returns CDR1 SGHRS and CDR2 YFSETQ. The length of the CDR3 is 13 residues. Deletions cut 4 bases from V and 6 bases from J, with 14 bases between. CDR3 nucleotide sequence: TGCGCCAGCAGCCGGACAGAAGGAGGCGAGCAGTACTTC. This sequence encodes CASSRTEGGEQYF.

V gene TRBV7-9 combines with J gene TRBJ2-2; TRBD1 is a possible D gene (5 bases). Germline assignment: CDR1 SEHNR and CDR2 FQNEAQ (reference sequence). The CDR3 sequence is 18 residues long. V was shortened by 7 bases and J by 3 bases, with 24 bases between the two germline ends. The CDR3 DNA is TGTGCCAGCACCAAGGGGATAGGCAGGACACGAGACACCGGGGAGCTGTTTTTT. As protein: CASTKGIGRTRDTGELFF.

The chain combines TRBV10-3 with TRBJ1-1; D is ambiguous. The germline gives CDR1 ENHRY, CDR2 SYGVKD. The CDR3 loop spans 13 amino acids. V dropped 3 bases and J dropped 0 bases, with 5 bases sitting between them. CDR3 DNA: TGTGCCATCAGTGACAGTGTGAACACTGAAGCTTTCTTT. Its protein product is CAISDSVNTEAFF.

This clone was found a few times. The chain is built from TRBV21-1 and TRBJ2-2; TRBD1 is the table's D call and was not checked against the DNA. TRBV21-1 is labeled a pseudogene. This CDR3 has 12 amino acids. This CDR3 reads CASSKQAGELFF. Written as DNA, the CDR3 is TGTGCCAGCAGCAAACAGGCTGGGGAGCTGTTTTTT.

This sequence joins TRBV6-1 and TRBJ2-3, with D maybe TRBD2 (5 bases). The CDR3 totals 13 residues. Germline-derived CDR1 and CDR2 are MNHNS and SASEGT. V dropped 7 bases and J dropped 3 bases, with 11 bases sitting between them. The CDR3 sequence is CASMRVGTDTQYF. The DNA of the CDR3 is TGTGCCAGCATGAGGGTAGGAACAGATACGCAGTATTTT.

This chain links TRBV5-1 with TRBJ2-2; D possibly corresponds to TRBD1 (6 bases). The CDR3 sequence is 15 residues long. The V gene's germline CDR1 is SGHRS and CDR2 YFSETQ. V lost 1 base and J 3 bases, leaving 10 bases between the germline ends. The CDR3 nucleotides are TGCGCCAGCAGCTTGACAGGGTGGGACACCGGGGAGCTGTTTTTT. It specifies CASSLTGWDTGELFF.

The rearrangement links TRBV4-1 to TRBJ2-7, with a weak D call TRBD1 (5 bases). This CDR3 contains 15 residues. V was clipped by 1 base and J by 2 bases, with 12 bases between them. Per germline, CDR1 MGHRA and CDR2 YSYEKL. For the CDR3, the DNA is TGCGCCAGCAGCCAAGTTCCGACAGAAACCTACGAGCAGTACTTC. This encodes CASSQVPTETYEQYF.

For the CDR3, the DNA is TGTGCCAGCAGCTTAAGTTTCGGGGCTAGCGACACTGAAGCTTTCTTT. Translating gives CASSLSFGASDTEAFF. The rearrangement uses TRBV5-6 and TRBJ1-1, with a tentative D call TRBD1 (5 bases). Germline V lookup: CDR1 SGHDT, CDR2 YYEEEE. V lost 2 bases to trimming and J lost 3 bases, with 17 bases between them. This CDR3 comprises 16 residues. The whole variable domain, remainder taken from reference TRBV5-6 and TRBJ1-1, is DAGVTQSPTHLIKTRGQQVTLRCSPKSGHDTVSWYQQALGQGPQFIFQYYEEEERQRGNFPDRFSGHQFPNYSSELNVNALLLGDSALYLCASSLSFGASDTEAFFGQGTRLTVV.

The J gene is TRBJ1-2, the V gene TRBV28, with TRBD1 as a possible D gene (6 bases). Looked up from germline, CDR1 is MDHEN and CDR2 is SYDVKM. V gave up 1 base and J gave up 6 bases, with 15 bases separating them. The CDR3 totals 15 residues. CDR3 sequence: CASSLLRTDLHGYTF. The CDR3 nucleotides read TGTGCCAGCAGTTTATTGCGGACAGACCTTCATGGCTACACCTTC.

CDR3 region: CASSSAAGGRGYTF. CDR3 DNA: TGTGCCAGCAGCTCCGCTGCAGGGGGCCGGGGCTACACCTTC. This chain links TRBV5-4 with TRBJ1-2, with 8 bases matching TRBD1. Trimming removed 3 bases from V and 8 bases from J; junction bases left unmatched: 9. The CDR3 is 14 residues long. Per the germline V gene, CDR1 is SGHNT and CDR2 is YYREEE (reference sequence).